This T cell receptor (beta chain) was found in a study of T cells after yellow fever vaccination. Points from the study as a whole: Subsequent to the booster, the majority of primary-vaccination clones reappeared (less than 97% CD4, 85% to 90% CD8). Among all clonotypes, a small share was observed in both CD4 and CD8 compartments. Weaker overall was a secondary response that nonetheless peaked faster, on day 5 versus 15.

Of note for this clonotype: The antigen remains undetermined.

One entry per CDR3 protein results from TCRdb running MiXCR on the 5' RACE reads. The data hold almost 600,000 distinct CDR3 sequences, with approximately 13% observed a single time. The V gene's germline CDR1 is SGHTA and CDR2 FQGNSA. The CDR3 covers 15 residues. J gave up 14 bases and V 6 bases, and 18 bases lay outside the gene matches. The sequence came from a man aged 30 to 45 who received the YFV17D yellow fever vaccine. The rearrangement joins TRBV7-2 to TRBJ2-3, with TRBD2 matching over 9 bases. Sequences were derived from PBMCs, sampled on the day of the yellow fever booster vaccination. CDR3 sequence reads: CASSFSPTGTSLMYF. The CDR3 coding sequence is TGTGCCAGCAGTTTCTCACCTACCGGGACTAGCCTGATGTATTTT.